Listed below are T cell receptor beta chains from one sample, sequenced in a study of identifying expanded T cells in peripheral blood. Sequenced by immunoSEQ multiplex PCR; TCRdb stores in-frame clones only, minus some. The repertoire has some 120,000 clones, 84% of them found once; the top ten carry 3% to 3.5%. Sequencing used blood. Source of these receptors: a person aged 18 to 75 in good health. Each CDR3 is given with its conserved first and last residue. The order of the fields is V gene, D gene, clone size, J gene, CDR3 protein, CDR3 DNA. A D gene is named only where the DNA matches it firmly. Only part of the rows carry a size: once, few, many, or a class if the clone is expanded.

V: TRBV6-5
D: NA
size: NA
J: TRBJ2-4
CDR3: CASSYARTRNIQYF
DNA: TGTGCCAGCAGTTACGCCAGGACAAGAAACATTCAGTACTTC

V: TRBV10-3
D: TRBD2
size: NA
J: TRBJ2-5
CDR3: CAISGGALMETQYF
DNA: TGTGCCATCAGCGGGGGGGCGTTGATGGAGACCCAGTACTTC

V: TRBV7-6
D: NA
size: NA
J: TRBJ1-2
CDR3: CASSLWREGYTF
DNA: TGTGCCAGCAGCTTATGGAGGGAGGGCTACACCTTC

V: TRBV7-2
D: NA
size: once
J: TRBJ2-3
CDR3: CASSPIVGADTQYF
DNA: TGTGCCAGCAGCCCAATAGTCGGGGCAGATACGCAGTATTTT

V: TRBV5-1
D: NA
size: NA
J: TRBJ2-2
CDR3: CASSLAVGQPTRELFF
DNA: TGCGCCAGCAGCTTGGCTGTGGGACAACCGACCCGGGAGCTGTTTTTT

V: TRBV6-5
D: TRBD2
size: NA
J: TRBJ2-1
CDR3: CASSLTGRVYNEQFF
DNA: TGTGCCAGCAGTTTAACGGGGAGGGTTTACAATGAGCAGTTCTTC

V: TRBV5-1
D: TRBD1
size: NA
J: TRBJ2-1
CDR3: CASSIDRGNEQFF
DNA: TGCGCCAGCAGCATTGACAGGGGGAATGAGCAGTTCTTC

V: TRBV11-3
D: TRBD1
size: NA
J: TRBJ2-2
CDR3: CASSQDRGFLGELFF
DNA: TGTGCCAGCAGCCAGGACAGGGGGTTTTTAGGGGAGCTGTTTTTT

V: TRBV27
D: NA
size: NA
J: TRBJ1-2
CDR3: CASSATRGDGYTF
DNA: TGTGCCAGCAGTGCAACCAGGGGCGATGGCTACACCTTC

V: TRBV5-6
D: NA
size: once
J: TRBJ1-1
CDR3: CASSTYTEAFF
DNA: TGTGCCAGCAGTACTTATACTGAAGCTTTCTTT

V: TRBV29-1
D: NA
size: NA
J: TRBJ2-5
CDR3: CSVGGGAKGTQYF
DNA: TGCAGCGTTGGTGGGGGGGCCAAGGGGACCCAGTACTTC

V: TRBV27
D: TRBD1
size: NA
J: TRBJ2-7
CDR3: CASRPGGSYEQYF
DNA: TGTGCCAGCCGCCCAGGGGGCTCCTACGAGCAGTACTTC

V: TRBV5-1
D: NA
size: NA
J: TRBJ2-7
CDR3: CASSLGSTTRGYEQYF
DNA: TGCGCCAGCAGCTTGGGTAGTACAACCCGGGGCTACGAGCAGTACTTC

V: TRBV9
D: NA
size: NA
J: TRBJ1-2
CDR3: CASSDPPWGYTF
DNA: TGTGCCAGCAGCGATCCCCCTTGGGGCTACACCTTC

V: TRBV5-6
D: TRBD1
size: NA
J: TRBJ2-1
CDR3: CASSLGQGYANEQFF
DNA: TGTGCCAGCAGCTTGGGACAGGGGTACGCCAATGAGCAGTTCTTC

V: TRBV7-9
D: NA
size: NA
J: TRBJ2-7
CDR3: CASSLTTGRAYEQYF
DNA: TGTGCCAGCAGCTTAACTACAGGGCGAGCCTACGAGCAGTACTTC

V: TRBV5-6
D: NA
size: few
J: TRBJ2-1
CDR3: CASSLVANEQFF
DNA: TGTGCCAGCAGCTTGGTGGCCAATGAGCAGTTCTTC

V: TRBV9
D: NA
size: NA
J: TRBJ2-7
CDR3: CASSLLMWDEQYF
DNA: TGTGCCAGCAGCCTACTTATGTGGGACGAGCAGTACTTC

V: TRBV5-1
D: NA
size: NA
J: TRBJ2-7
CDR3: CASSQRPSSYEQYF
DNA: TGCGCCAGCAGCCAGAGACCGAGCTCCTACGAGCAGTACTTC

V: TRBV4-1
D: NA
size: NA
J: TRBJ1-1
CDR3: CASSQDIDTEAFF
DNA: TGCGCCAGCAGCCAAGATATTGACACTGAAGCTTTCTTT

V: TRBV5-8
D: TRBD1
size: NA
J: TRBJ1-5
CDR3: CASTNSRQGGNDQPQHF
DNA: TGTGCCAGCACCAACTCGCGACAGGGGGGCAATGATCAGCCCCAGCATTTT

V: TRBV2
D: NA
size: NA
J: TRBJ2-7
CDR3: CASSEDVGYEQYF
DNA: TGTGCCAGCAGTGAAGATGTTGGGTACGAGCAGTACTTC

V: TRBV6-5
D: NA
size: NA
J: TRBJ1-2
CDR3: CASNSRGRTYGYTF
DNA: TGTGCCAGCAATTCCAGGGGACGCACCTATGGCTACACCTTC

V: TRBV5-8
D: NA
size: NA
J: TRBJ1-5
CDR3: CASSPWGASNQPQHF
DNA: TGTGCCAGCAGCCCCTGGGGGGCAAGCAATCAGCCCCAGCATTTT